Described below is a single TCR beta chain sequence and its context. Its antigen remains undetermined. No much larger clone exists at a distance of one base, and base qualities are not known. The germline V gene (reference sequence) provides CDR1 SEHNR and CDR2 FQNEAQ. The junction carries 19 bases between V and J, which are trimmed by 7 bases and 10 bases respectively. From the cysteine through the phenylalanine, the CDR3 covers 13 amino acids. Only the CDR3 DNA stays, 39 bases, in frame from base 1. The protocol used for the library was 5' RACE. This sample was sequenced with an Illumina HiSeq 2500. A second PCR of about 6 to 12 cycles was run with a J-beta primer mix and a sample-barcoded 5' primer. Each TCR beta cDNA molecule received a unique molecular identifier from a template-switch 5' adaptor carrying 12 random nucleotides. Each sample yielded at least 3 million CDR3-containing paired-end reads. The Mint cDNA synthesis kit, primed by a TRBC-specific oligonucleotide, was used to synthesize first-strand cDNA from all RNA. All cDNA was treated with uracil-DNA glycosylase and then went through a first 18-cycle PCR with the universal primers M1SS and BC2_uni_R. As for the original processing: For normalization, 1 million high-quality reads, each with a distinct molecular identifier, were randomly selected from each sample. Instead of being binned into consensus sequences, reads with shared molecular identifiers were discarded. CDR3 identification, clonotype clustering and error correction used MiTCR with a Q25 quality threshold and the strictest error-elimination algorithm. A nonparametric unseen species model with Euler transformation was used to estimate a lower bound on total TCR beta diversity. TCRdb reanalyzed the raw reads on its own, using fastp at Q25 for trimming and MiXCR for clone calling, and kept in-frame beta chains. Each CDR3 protein appears once, grouped with its most common genes and DNA. What appears here as the V and J calls and clone size reflects TCRdb's work, not the paper's. For this sample the table gives over a million distinct CDR3 sequences, of which approximately 42% were detected only once. The ten largest clones capture approximately 4.1% of the sample.

The roughly 39 donors, aged 6 to 90 years, were systemically healthy Caucasian individuals from Russia. Each donor gave approximately 9.4 milliliters of peripheral blood, drawn into EDTA-treated Vacutainer tubes. Ficoll-Paque density-gradient centrifugation was used to isolate PBMCs, with at least 6.5 million per sample. Trizol reagent was used to extract total RNA from PBMCs, with at least 5 micrograms per sample. For every donor, flow cytometry on a PBMC aliquot measured the percentage of naive CD45RAhigh/CD27high T cells. The data stem from a study of blood T cells in healthy people across ages (dated by TCRdb to between 2014 and 2017). Regarding the research as a whole: In model experiments, template switching captured roughly one uniquely barcoded TCR beta cDNA molecule for every two T cells. The study measured age-related changes in TCR beta repertoire diversity using deep sequencing normalized with unique cDNA molecular identifiers. The donors were divided into four age groups: young (average around 16 years), middle-aged (approximately 39), aged (around 59) and long-lived (approximately 74). To avoid experimental bias, donors of different ages were randomly spread across the sequencing lanes. Using the same blood draw, the study looked at two additional independent replicas of 1 million unique cDNA reads for two donors, one aged 18 to 30 and the other aged 80 or older.

Summary of the overall study and its limitations: Compared with the aged group, the long-lived group had more naive CD4+ T cells, fewer expanded clones and increased TCR diversity, suggesting age selection. Because donor CMV infection status was unknown, age-related changes in expanded clonotypes were potentially confounded. Observed TCR beta diversity per million T cells fell roughly linearly with age, and a significant reduction was already apparent by age about 38. Estimates of total diversity based on one million sequenced T cells were regarded as lower bounds and as underestimates. Since profiling was done on bulk unsorted PBMCs, naive and antigen-experienced compartments could not be conclusively compared. The percentage of naive T cells measured by flow cytometry correlated strongly with observed TCR beta diversity.

The TCR was taken from a woman under 30 in good health. Sequenced material: blood. The rearranged chain carries TRBV7-9 and TRBJ1-1, with TRBD1 perhaps the D gene, on 6 matching bases. The CDR3 is CASKEGDTSPAFF. The sequenced DNA: TGTGCCAGCAAGGAGGGGGACACCTCACCAGCTTTCTTT.